This T cell receptor (beta chain) was found in a study of OX40 agonist ivuxolimab in advanced cancers. Clones were read by immunoSEQ multiplex PCR, and TCRdb kept only the in-frame ones, dropping some. The repertoire has 60,000 or so clones, approximately 90% of them found once; the top ten carry around 0.8%. The germline V gene encodes CDR1 DFQATT and CDR2 SNEGSKA (reference sequence). This CDR3 has 10 residues. V dropped 4 bases and J dropped 3 bases, with 3 bases sitting between them. The chain couples TRBV20-1 to TRBJ2-5; D remains unclear. This receptor was taken from an adult with an advanced solid tumor such as melanoma, head and neck, liver or kidney cancer. Material: CD4+ or CD8+ T cells sorted from blood, obtained in a trial of the OX40 agonist ivuxolimab. CDR3 region: CSAIKETQYF. The CDR3 DNA reads as TGCAGTGCTATTAAAGAGACCCAGTACTTC.